A selection of T cell receptor beta chains follows, all from one sample in a study of OX40 agonist ivuxolimab in advanced cancers. TCRdb's table, derived via immunoSEQ multiplex PCR, lists solely in-frame clones and lacks some. This table has about 67,000 clones, around 87% appearing once. The starting material was CD4+ or CD8+ T cells sorted from blood, obtained in a trial of the OX40 agonist ivuxolimab. Receptors were obtained from an adult with an advanced solid tumor such as melanoma, head and neck, liver or kidney cancer. The conserved cysteine and the conserved F or W are not part of the CDR3 here. A D gene is named only where the DNA matches it firmly. Some rows have no size entry. The others give once, few or many, or a class for an expanded clone.

v_call,d_call,j_call,clone_size,cdr3_aa
TRBV6-1,-,TRBJ1-3,few,ASTLDQGNTIY
TRBV6-1,-,TRBJ1-1,-,ASSEVGSPKGAF
TRBV7-6,-,TRBJ2-7,-,ASSPLASYEQY
TRBV12-5,-,TRBJ2-7,-,ASGLPGMGQY
TRBV25-1,-,TRBJ1-4,-,ASSERTEGKLF
TRBV4-1,-,TRBJ2-5,-,ASSLGRQTIQETQY
TRBV9,TRBD1,TRBJ1-1,-,ASSVVSRGHMNTEAF
TRBV6-5,-,TRBJ1-2,-,ASSRSLASGYT
TRBV11-2,-,TRBJ2-5,-,ASSFNRRGVETQY
TRBV6-5,-,TRBJ1-5,-,ASSYSPAAQPQH
TRBV4-3,-,TRBJ1-5,-,ASSQKVKGKGYSNQPQH
TRBV4-2,-,TRBJ2-6,-,ASSQGSGRGGANVLT
TRBV5-1,TRBD1,TRBJ1-5,few,ASSLTAGGEPQH
TRBV10-3,TRBD1,TRBJ2-7,once,AIRGQETYEQY
TRBV7-2,TRBD2,TRBJ2-5,-,ASSSPTSRETQY
TRBV10-2,TRBD2,TRBJ2-1,-,ASTEETSGGFEQF
TRBV6-5,-,TRBJ2-7,-,ASTPGHTYEQY
TRBV6-1,-,TRBJ1-4,-,ASRPRGTNEKLF
TRBV5-1,-,TRBJ2-6,-,ASSTQTSGANVLT
TRBV2,-,TRBJ2-7,-,ASSEYTYEQY
TRBV28,-,TRBJ2-3,-,ASSLGKGRYTQY
TRBV5-4,TRBD1,TRBJ1-2,-,ASSPDRTGHGYT
TRBV30,-,TRBJ1-1,-,AWSVGATEAF
TRBV28,-,TRBJ2-7,-,TTARERFSEQY
TRBV18,-,TRBJ2-5,-,ASSPLDIPGETQY
TRBV18,TRBD1,TRBJ1-1,-,ASSPDRGRDTEAF
TRBV6-5,-,TRBJ2-7,few,ASSRDYYEQY
TRBV5-4,TRBD2,TRBJ2-7,-,ASSWIGTSEYEQY
TRBV5-1,TRBD1,TRBJ1-6,few,ASSPGGQGNSPLH